These T cell receptor beta chains were read from a single sample in a study of T-cell memory formation after mild COVID-19. TCRdb processed the 5' RACE reads anew with MiXCR; each CDR3 protein has one entry. This sample yields about 560,000 distinct CDR3 sequences, of which about a fifth are seen a single time; roughly 8.1% belongs to the top ten. The material sequenced was PBMCs or a T cell subset sorted from them (not recorded which). The receptors derive from an adult woman who had mild COVID-19 (a few samples of this study predate the infection). Cell type and time point are not known. Each CDR3 is given with its conserved first and last residue. A D gene is named only where the DNA matches it firmly. Only part of the rows carry a size: once, few, many, or a class if the clone is expanded.

v_call	d_call	j_call	clone_size	cdr3_aa	cdr3_nt
TRBV7-2	TRBD1	TRBJ1-1	.	CASSLMRGQGNTEAFF	TGTGCCAGCAGCTTAATGAGGGGACAGGGGAACACTGAAGCTTTCTTT
TRBV3-1	.	TRBJ1-2	.	CASSQEGQVPYGYTF	TGTGCCAGCAGCCAGGAGGGCCAGGTTCCCTATGGCTACACCTTC
TRBV7-9	.	TRBJ2-1	few	CASSLAGSYEQFF	TGTGCCAGCAGCTTAGCCGGAAGCTACGAGCAGTTCTTC
TRBV5-1	TRBD1	TRBJ2-4	.	CASSLYRGLAKNIQYF	TGCGCCAGCAGCTTATACAGGGGCCTAGCCAAAAACATTCAGTACTTC
TRBV7-2	.	TRBJ1-1	.	CASSGRVGPDTEAFF	TGTGCCAGCAGCGGAAGGGTGGGCCCGGACACTGAAGCTTTCTTT
TRBV4-2	TRBD1	TRBJ1-2	.	CASSQDRGTETYYGYTF	TGTGCCAGCAGCCAAGATAGGGGGACAGAGACCTACTATGGCTACACCTTC
TRBV7-2	.	TRBJ1-1	many	CASSSNRLMNTEAFF	TGTGCCAGCAGCTCTAACAGGTTAATGAACACTGAAGCTTTCTTT
TRBV3-1	.	TRBJ2-3	few	CASSQGWGGDTQYF	TGTGCCAGCAGCCAAGGGTGGGGAGGAGATACGCAGTATTTT
TRBV30	TRBD2	TRBJ2-3	.	CAWSEGRGGLGDTQYF	TGTGCCTGGAGTGAGGGGCGGGGGGGCCTCGGAGATACGCAGTATTTT
TRBV18	.	TRBJ1-1	.	CASSTGTRQAERTEAFF	TGTGCCAGCTCAACAGGAACTCGACAGGCCGAGAGAACTGAAGCTTTCTTT
TRBV7-8	.	TRBJ2-1	few	CASSFKGPIGNEQFF	TGTGCCAGCAGCTTCAAAGGACCGATCGGGAATGAGCAGTTCTTC
TRBV7-8	.	TRBJ2-7	.	CASSRQRVSSYEQYF	TGTGCCAGCAGCCGCCAAAGGGTTTCCTCCTACGAGCAGTACTTC
TRBV12-3/TRBV12-4	.	TRBJ2-7	.	CASSFLGSYEQYF	TGTGCCAGCAGTTTCCTTGGCTCCTACGAGCAGTACTTC
TRBV20-1	TRBD1	TRBJ1-4	many	CSAQDRTGSSEKLFF	TGCAGTGCCCAAGATAGGACAGGGTCGAGTGAAAAACTGTTTTTT
TRBV18	.	TRBJ1-1	few	CASSLPESEAFF	TGTGCCAGCTCACTTCCGGAGTCTGAAGCTTTCTTT
TRBV7-6	.	TRBJ2-3	.	CASSRGPPDTQYF	TGTGCCAGCAGCCGGGGCCCTCCAGATACGCAGTATTTT
TRBV29-1	.	TRBJ1-5	few	CSVAEKQDQPQHF	TGCAGCGTTGCAGAGAAACAGGATCAGCCCCAGCATTTT
TRBV5-5	TRBD1	TRBJ1-1	.	CASSAQTGSIFMNTEAFF	TGTGCCAGCAGCGCACAGACAGGGTCGATATTCATGAACACTGAAGCTTTCTTT
TRBV20-1	.	TRBJ2-5	.	CSAVPRAGVETQYF	TGCAGTGCAGTCCCCAGGGCGGGCGTGGAGACCCAGTACTTC
TRBV9	.	TRBJ2-1	.	CASSGFIGGGASYNEQFF	TGTGCCAGCAGCGGATTTATTGGCGGCGGGGCCTCCTACAATGAGCAGTTCTTC
TRBV6-1	.	TRBJ2-7	.	CASSDRVQGAGEQYF	TGTGCCAGCAGTGATAGGGTACAGGGTGCCGGGGAGCAGTACTTC
TRBV6-1	TRBD1	TRBJ1-2	.	CASSERGGGHGYTF	TGTGCCAGCAGTGAAAGGGGAGGGGGCCATGGCTACACCTTC
TRBV29-1	.	TRBJ2-1	few	CSGADGAYNEQFF	TGCAGCGGGGCCGACGGAGCCTACAATGAGCAGTTCTTC
TRBV7-8	TRBD2	TRBJ2-1	few	CASSPRVVAGGHSYNEQFF	TGTGCCAGCAGCCCTAGGGTAGTAGCGGGGGGGCACTCCTACAATGAGCAGTTCTTC
TRBV6-5	.	TRBJ1-2	.	CASSYSDRFSNYGYTF	TGTGCCAGCAGTTACTCCGACAGGTTCTCCAACTATGGCTACACCTTC
TRBV18	.	TRBJ1-3	few	CASSPRPVPGNTIYF	TGTGCCAGCTCACCACGACCGGTACCTGGAAACACCATATATTTT
TRBV3-1	.	TRBJ1-2	.	CASSQRGAQGYGYTF	TGTGCCAGCAGCCAGCGGGGGGCGCAAGGCTATGGCTACACCTTC
TRBV5-6	TRBD2	TRBJ2-2	many	CASSFRGGSLNTGELFF	TGTGCCAGCAGCTTTCGGGGCGGGAGCTTGAACACCGGGGAGCTGTTTTTT
TRBV29-1	.	TRBJ2-6	.	CSAGVSGANVLTF	TGCAGCGCCGGTGTCTCTGGGGCCAACGTCCTGACTTTC
TRBV12-3/TRBV12-4	TRBD2	TRBJ2-3	few	CASRPGPGLAGSSTDTQYF	TGTGCCAGCAGACCAGGACCGGGACTAGCGGGGTCTAGCACAGATACGCAGTATTTT
TRBV5-1	TRBD2	TRBJ2-1	.	CASSLAASGSSNEQFF	TGCGCCAGCAGCTTGGCCGCTAGCGGGAGTTCCAATGAGCAGTTCTTC
TRBV11-2	.	TRBJ2-6	.	CASPQRLGSGANVLTF	TGTGCCAGCCCCCAAAGGCTGGGTTCAGGGGCCAACGTCCTGACTTTC
TRBV11-2	TRBD2	TRBJ2-3	few	CASSFLVAAGATDTQYF	TGTGCCAGCAGCTTCTTAGTTGCAGCGGGAGCGACAGATACGCAGTATTTT
TRBV7-8	.	TRBJ2-7	few	CASSLVLGQGYEQYF	TGTGCCAGCAGCTTAGTCCTAGGGCAGGGCTACGAGCAGTACTTC
TRBV4-1	.	TRBJ1-4	.	CASSLGDGLPNEKLFF	TGCGCCAGCAGCCTCGGGGATGGGTTGCCTAATGAAAAACTGTTTTTT
TRBV12-3/TRBV12-4	TRBD1	TRBJ2-7	few	CASSLTGGRNEQYF	TGTGCCAGCAGTTTAACAGGGGGCAGGAACGAGCAGTACTTC
TRBV12-3/TRBV12-4	.	TRBJ2-1	.	CASSLGGLPVDEQFF	TGTGCCAGCAGTTTGGGGGGACTGCCGGTCGATGAGCAGTTCTTC